This T cell receptor beta chain emerged from a study of T cell repertoires in cytomegalovirus infection. The CDR3 runs 14 residues. J lost 3 bases, V lost 5 bases, and 4 bases had no gene match. This clonotype was counted once. No antigen is known for it. TCRdb ran MiXCR on the reads and lists one entry per CDR3 protein. The profile shows around 360,000 distinct CDR3 sequences, about 35% of them singletons. The rearrangement uses TRBV12-3 or TRBV12-4 and TRBJ1-5, with 7 positions matching TRBD1. This clonotype was obtained from a human donor in good health (CMV status not recorded). Some clones in this sample may be carry-over from other donors' samples. The source was cultured PBMCs, collected from culture after CMV antigen stimulation. The CDR3 loop is CASSTGQFNQPQHF. CDR3 coding DNA: TGTGCCAGCAGTACGGGACAGTTCAATCAGCCCCAGCATTTT.